A selection of T cell receptor beta chains follows, all from one sample in a study of T cells after posttransplantation cyclophosphamide. TCRdb's table, derived via immunoSEQ multiplex PCR, lists solely in-frame clones and lacks some. The data hold more than 20,000 clones, with around 89% observed a single time. The sample was PBMCs, taken after an allogeneic stem cell transplant with a calcineurin inhibitor and methotrexate. The receptors come from a female patient in her forties or fifties who received an allogeneic stem cell transplant from an unrelated donor, was CMV-positive, and had chronic GVHD only. Some T cells may be transferred from the graft donor. Both conserved end residues are part of each CDR3. The order of the fields is D gene, clone size, V gene, J gene, CDR3 protein, CDR3 DNA. D genes are given only for firm matches. Some rows mark clone size as missing; the rest say once, few, many or name a class of expanded clone.

>TRBD2|NA|TRBV9|TRBJ2-6
CASSVGVGREGEMTF
TGTGCCAGCAGCGTAGGGGTCGGGCGGGAGGGAGAAATGACTTTC
>TRBD2|NA|TRBV19|TRBJ2-1
CASSGVAGTYNEQFF
TGTGCCAGTAGTGGGGTAGCGGGCACCTACAATGAGCAGTTCTTC
>TRBD1|NA|TRBV4-1|TRBJ2-7
CASSQDSWDRQGKYF
TGCGCCAGCAGCCAAGATAGTTGGGACCGACAGGGAAAGTACTTC
>NA|NA|TRBV2|TRBJ1-1
CASSPNRVGEAFF
TGTGCCAGCAGCCCGAACAGGGTAGGGGAAGCTTTCTTT
>NA|NA|TRBV30|TRBJ1-1
CAWSDGNTEAFF
TGTGCCTGGAGTGACGGGAACACTGAAGCTTTCTTT
>TRBD2|NA|TRBV19|TRBJ2-1
CASSSSGGNNEQFF
TGTGCCAGTAGTTCGAGCGGGGGGAACAATGAGCAGTTCTTC
>TRBD2|NA|TRBV28|TRBJ2-3
CASSPSGSSDTQYF
TGTGCCAGCAGCCCTAGCGGGAGCTCAGATACGCAGTATTTT
>NA|NA|TRBV4-1|TRBJ1-2
CASSHRGGDYGYTF
TGCGCCAGCAGCCACCGCGGGGGGGACTATGGCTACACCTTC
>NA|NA|TRBV4-3|TRBJ2-7
CASSPDPGALSYEQYF
TGCGCCAGCAGCCCAGACCCAGGGGCCTTATCCTACGAGCAGTACTTC
>TRBD2|NA|TRBV5-1|TRBJ2-2
CASSLGLAGYTGELFF
TGCGCCAGCAGCTTGGGACTAGCGGGGTATACCGGGGAGCTGTTTTTT
>TRBD1|NA|TRBV18|TRBJ1-4
CASSRGQGATVKLFF
TGTGCCAGCTCACGTGGACAGGGGGCGACGGTAAAACTGTTTTTT
>TRBD1|NA|TRBV5-3|TRBJ2-2
CARTRGTGRKLFF
TGTGCCAGGACCCGGGGGACAGGGCGAAAGCTGTTTTTT
>NA|once|TRBV18|TRBJ2-1
CASSPALNEQFF
TGTGCCAGCTCACCGGCTCTCAATGAGCAGTTCTTC
>TRBD2|NA|TRBV15|TRBJ2-3
CATSVMLAEHDTQYF
TGTGCCACCAGCGTCATGCTAGCGGAGCACGATACGCAGTATTTT
>NA|NA|TRBV28|TRBJ1-3
CASSLGNRFGNTIYF
TGTGCCAGCAGTTTAGGGAACAGGTTCGGAAACACCATATATTTT
>TRBD2|NA|TRBV28|TRBJ2-4
CASSPGGEGAKNIQYF
TGTGCCAGCAGCCCTGGGGGGGAGGGGGCCAAAAACATTCAGTACTTC
>NA|NA|TRBV27|TRBJ1-5
CASRRGNQPQHF
TGTGCCAGCAGGAGAGGAAATCAGCCCCAGCATTTT
>TRBD2|NA|TRBV4-2|TRBJ2-2
CASSRTSGRPGELFF
TGTGCCAGCAGCCGAACTAGCGGGAGACCCGGGGAGCTGTTTTTT
>NA|NA|TRBV30|TRBJ2-7
CAWAGFAYEQYF
TGTGCCTGGGCCGGGTTCGCCTACGAGCAGTACTTC
>TRBD2|NA|TRBV2|TRBJ2-1
CASSEGSLAEYNEQFF
TGTGCCAGCAGTGAAGGGAGCCTAGCGGAATACAATGAGCAGTTCTTC
>TRBD1|NA|TRBV9|TRBJ1-3
CASSVGVGGDGNTIYF
TGTGCCAGCAGCGTAGGTGTAGGGGGCGATGGAAACACCATATATTTT
>NA|NA|TRBV6-5|TRBJ1-1
CASSGRQDNTEAFF
TGTGCCAGCAGTGGTAGACAGGACAACACTGAAGCTTTCTTT
>NA|NA|TRBV11-1|TRBJ2-7
CASSRRDLGNYEQYF
TGTGCCAGCAGCCGTCGGGACTTAGGGAACTACGAGCAGTACTTC
>NA|NA|TRBV2|TRBJ1-2
CASSYGQRVSGYTF
TGTGCCAGCTCCTACGGACAACGGGTTAGTGGCTACACCTTC
>TRBD1|NA|TRBV11-2|TRBJ2-3
CASSWGDRVTDTQYF
TGTGCCAGCAGTTGGGGGGACAGGGTGACAGATACGCAGTATTTT
>NA|NA|TRBV10-1|TRBJ2-1
CASSWSGSSYNEQFF
TGCGCCAGCAGTTGGAGCGGAAGCTCCTACAATGAGCAGTTCTTC
>NA|NA|TRBV28|TRBJ1-4
CASRGSTGGGEKLFF
TGTGCCAGCAGGGGTAGTACAGGTGGTGGTGAAAAACTGTTTTTT
>TRBD2|NA|TRBV15|TRBJ2-4
CATSSTLTSEWVTPKNIQYF
TGTGCCACCAGCAGCACATTGACTAGCGAGTGGGTAACCCCCAAAAACATTCAGTACTTC
>TRBD2|once|TRBV30|TRBJ2-3
CAWSCAGVADTQYF
TGTGCCTGGAGCTGCGCGGGAGTAGCAGATACGCAGTATTTT
>NA|NA|TRBV5-1|TRBJ2-1
CASSLTSRGYNEQFF
TGCGCCAGCAGCTTGACTAGTCGTGGCTACAATGAGCAGTTCTTC
>NA|few|TRBV28|TRBJ1-1
CASSLARVTEAFF
TGTGCCAGCAGTTTAGCCAGGGTTACTGAAGCTTTCTTT
>NA|NA|TRBV18|TRBJ1-5
CASSPLGGGSNQPQHF
TGTGCCAGCTCACCTCTCGGCGGGGGTAGTAATCAGCCCCAGCATTTT
>NA|NA|TRBV6-1|TRBJ2-7
CASSENGYEQYF
TGTGCCAGCAGTGAAAACGGCTACGAGCAGTACTTC
>TRBD2|NA|TRBV9|TRBJ2-2
CASSVVSGRIPNTGELFF
TGTGCCAGCAGCGTAGTTAGCGGGAGAATCCCCAACACCGGGGAGCTGTTTTTT
>NA|NA|TRBV6-4|TRBJ1-2
CASSPHRLANYGYTF
TGTGCCAGCAGTCCTCACAGGCTAGCTAACTATGGCTACACCTTC
>NA|NA|TRBV6-6|TRBJ2-7
CASTSGQPPEQYF
TGTGCCAGCACTTCGGGACAACCCCCCGAGCAGTACTTC
>NA|NA|TRBV6-5|TRBJ2-7
CASSYSVSYEQYF
TGTGCCAGCAGTTACTCCGTTTCCTACGAGCAGTACTTC